A selection of T cell receptor beta chains follows, all from one sample in a study of post-analysis software for immune sequencing data. TCRdb redid the calling of the PCR reads with MiXCR, one entry per CDR3 protein. Of a few hundred thousand distinct CDR3 sequences listed, over 30% are singletons. The specimen sequenced was blood. The receptors here all came from a girl aged 2-10 years with multiple sclerosis. The CDR3 runs from the conserved cysteine through the conserved F or W. Fields, in order: V gene, J gene, CDR3 protein.

>TRBV5-4|TRBJ2-5
CASSLFASGRDETQYF
>TRBV20-1|TRBJ1-5
CSARGSRDDQPQHF
>TRBV12-3/TRBV12-4|TRBJ1-1
CASSPPDGLKAFF
>TRBV27|TRBJ2-3
CASSTRQGTDTQYF
>TRBV20-1|TRBJ1-1
CSAKDRGRLNTEAFF
>TRBV4-2|TRBJ2-1
CASSQAGTPNEQFF
>TRBV10-3|TRBJ2-7
CAISDRGSSYEQYF
>TRBV28|TRBJ2-3
CASSLPFAEVGTDTQYF
>TRBV7-2|TRBJ1-5
CASSLAQGRPQHF
>TRBV10-3|TRBJ1-2
CAIRSGTGAGYTF
>TRBV7-3|TRBJ1-1
CASSSNGQPNTEAFF
>TRBV28|TRBJ2-1
CASSLTSTVPMGQFF
>TRBV7-8|TRBJ2-7
CASSLLGTGGKREQYF
>TRBV29-1|TRBJ1-2
CSARDREDYGYTF
>TRBV28|TRBJ2-5
CASSFRKWQQETQYF
>TRBV20-1|TRBJ2-7
CSASRVNSYEQYF
>TRBV15|TRBJ2-1
CATSRGEGIYNEQFF
>TRBV10-3|TRBJ2-5
CAISGQARETQYF
>TRBV28|TRBJ2-1
CASSLSRMGYNEQFF
>TRBV20-1|TRBJ1-2
CSARDREGAALYGYTF
>TRBV20-1|TRBJ2-7
CSASRITHLRLAGGPPEQYF
>TRBV15|TRBJ2-7
CATSRDLEGFHEQYF
>TRBV2|TRBJ1-5
CASSAVTSNQPQHF
>TRBV28|TRBJ1-2
CASSFQGAYYGYTF
>TRBV7-2|TRBJ1-1
CASSFPGPLNTEAFF
>TRBV25-1|TRBJ2-3
CASSGLAGGEDSTDTQYF
>TRBV10-3|TRBJ2-7
CAISESTDLTYEQYF
>TRBV9|TRBJ2-7
CASFYEQYF
>TRBV29-1|TRBJ1-2
CSVAYRPGQGYGYTF
>TRBV7-6|TRBJ2-3
CASSGPSLPSTDTQYF
>TRBV29-1|TRBJ1-4
CSVRDTNEKLFF
>TRBV7-2|TRBJ2-3
CAGRDTTDTQYF
>TRBV6-2/TRBV6-3|TRBJ2-7
CASSYSHRGTFEQYF
>TRBV6-1|TRBJ2-1
CASNRDRGEQFF
>TRBV10-2|TRBJ2-7
CASRATGLEYEQYF
>TRBV29-1|TRBJ1-1
CSVVQGGHTEAFF
>TRBV3-1|.
CASSIAAAGRETQYF
>TRBV28|TRBJ2-7
CASNSGGAVYEQYF
>TRBV4-1|TRBJ1-4
CASSQETAGTNEKLFF
>TRBV4-1|TRBJ1-2
CASSSQVGTYGYTF
>TRBV27|TRBJ2-5
CASSRIAGGLKETQYF
>TRBV5-1|TRBJ2-1
CASSLPAAGTYNEQFF
>TRBV7-2|TRBJ2-4
CASSHRGRGGAGAKNIQYF
>TRBV20-1|TRBJ2-7
CSARSGRRIEQYF
>TRBV28|TRBJ2-7
CASSWDPYEQYF
>TRBV20-1|TRBJ2-3
CSATGHFSTDTQYF
>TRBV5-1|TRBJ2-1
CASSLTSLLEEQFF
>TRBV6-5|TRBJ2-5
CASSPQGGIQETQYF
>TRBV29-1|TRBJ2-1
CSVTGTRVPNEQFF
>TRBV27|TRBJ2-7
CASRKIAGGNEQYF
>TRBV20-1|TRBJ2-1
CSAGPIGSYNEQFF
>TRBV7-3|.
CASSLTAQGGEETQYF
>TRBV5-1|TRBJ2-7
CASSLAAGTMHEQYF
>TRBV14|TRBJ2-1
CASSPSQVGPTSGVTSNEQFF
>TRBV27|TRBJ1-2
CASSLGRPHNYGYTF